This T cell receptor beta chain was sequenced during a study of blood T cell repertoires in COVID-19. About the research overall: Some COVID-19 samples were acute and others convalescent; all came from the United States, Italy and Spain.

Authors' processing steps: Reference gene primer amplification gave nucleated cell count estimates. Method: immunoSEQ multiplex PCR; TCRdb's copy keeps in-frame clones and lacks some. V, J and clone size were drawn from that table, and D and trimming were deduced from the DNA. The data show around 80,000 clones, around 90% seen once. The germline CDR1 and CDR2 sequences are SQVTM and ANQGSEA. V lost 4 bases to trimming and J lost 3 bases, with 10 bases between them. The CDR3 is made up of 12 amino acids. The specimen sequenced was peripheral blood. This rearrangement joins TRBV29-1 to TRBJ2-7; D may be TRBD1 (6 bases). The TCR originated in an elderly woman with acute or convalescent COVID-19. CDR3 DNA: TGCAGCGTTGCACAGGGTAGCTACGAGCAGTACTTC. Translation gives CSVAQGSYEQYF.